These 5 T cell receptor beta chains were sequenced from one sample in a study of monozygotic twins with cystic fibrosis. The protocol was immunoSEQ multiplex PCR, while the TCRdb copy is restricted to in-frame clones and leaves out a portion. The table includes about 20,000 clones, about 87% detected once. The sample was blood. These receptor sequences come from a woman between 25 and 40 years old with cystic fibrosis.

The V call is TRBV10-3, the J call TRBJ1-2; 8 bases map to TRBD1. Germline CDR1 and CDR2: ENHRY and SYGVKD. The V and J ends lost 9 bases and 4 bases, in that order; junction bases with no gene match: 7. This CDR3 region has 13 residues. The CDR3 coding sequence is TGTGCCATGACAGGGACAGGCGCCTATGGCTACACCTTC. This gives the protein CAMTGTGAYGYTF.

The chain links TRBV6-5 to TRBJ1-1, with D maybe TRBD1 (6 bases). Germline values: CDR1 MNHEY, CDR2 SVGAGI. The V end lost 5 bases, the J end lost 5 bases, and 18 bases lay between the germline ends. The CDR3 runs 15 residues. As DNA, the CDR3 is TGTGCCAGCAGTCGAACGGGAGGGGGTTGGACTGAAGCTTTCTTT. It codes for CASSRTGGGWTEAFF.

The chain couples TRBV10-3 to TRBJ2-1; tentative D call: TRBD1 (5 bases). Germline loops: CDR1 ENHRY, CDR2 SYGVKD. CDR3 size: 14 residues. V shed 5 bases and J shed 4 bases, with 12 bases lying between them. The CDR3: CAISWSDIYNEQFF. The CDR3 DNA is TGTGCCATCAGTTGGTCGGACATTTACAATGAGCAGTTCTTC.

DNA of the CDR3: TGCAGCGTTGAAAGGCAATTGAACACTGAAGCTTTCTTT. This sequence encodes CSVERQLNTEAFF. The V gene is TRBV29-1, the J gene TRBJ1-1; no reliable D call. Deletions cut 2 bases from V and 0 bases from J, with 7 bases between. Germline CDR1 SQVTM, CDR2 ANQGSEA. This CDR3 is 13 amino acids long. Full variable domain (outside the CDR3, taken from reference TRBV29-1 and TRBJ1-1): SAVISQKPSRDICQRGTSLTIQCQVDSQVTMMFWYRQQPGQSLTLIATANQGSEATYESGFVIDKFPISRPNLTFSTLTVSNMSPEDSSIYLCSVERQLNTEAFFGQGTRLTVV.

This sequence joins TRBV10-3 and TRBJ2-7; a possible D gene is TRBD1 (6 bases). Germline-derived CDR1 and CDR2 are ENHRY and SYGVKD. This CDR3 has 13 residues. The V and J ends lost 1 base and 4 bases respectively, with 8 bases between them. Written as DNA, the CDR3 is TGTGCCATCAGTGAGTACAGGGAGTACGAGCAGTACTTC. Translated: CAISEYREYEQYF.